These T cell receptor beta chains were read from a single sample in a study of blood T cell repertoires in COVID-19. Method: immunoSEQ multiplex PCR; TCRdb's copy keeps in-frame clones and lacks some. Here the sample spans over 200,000 clones, roughly 90% being singletons. Sequencing was performed on peripheral blood. The receptors originated from a man in his forties with active or convalescent COVID-19. CDR3s include the opening cysteine and the closing phenylalanine or tryptophan. A D gene is named only where the DNA matches it firmly. A clone size is listed for some rows: how often the clone was seen (once, few, many), or a class if it is expanded.

TRBV18,NA,TRBD1,TRBJ1-2,TGTGCCAGCTCACCGCAGGGACAGGGAGTCTTCTATGGCTACACCTTC,CASSPQGQGVFYGYTF
TRBV9,NA,TRBD1,TRBJ1-3,TGTGCCAGCAGCCAGGGACAGGGGGCACCTGGAAACACCATATATTTT,CASSQGQGAPGNTIYF
TRBV4-1,NA,TRBD1,TRBJ1-1,TGCGCCAGCAGCCAGACAGGGTATGACACTGAAGCTTTCTTT,CASSQTGYDTEAFF
TRBV2,NA,TRBD1,TRBJ2-5,TGTGCCAGCAGCCTATACGAGACAGGGGAACAAGAGACCCAGTACTTC,CASSLYETGEQETQYF
TRBV2,NA,TRBD2,TRBJ2-3,TGTGCCAGCAGTGGGTCGATTTGGAAGCGGGGAGACACAGATACGCAGTATTTT,CASSGSIWKRGDTDTQYF
TRBV12-3/TRBV12-4,NA,NA,TRBJ1-1,TGTGCCAGCAGTCCCGGCGGCGCTGAAGCTTTCTTT,CASSPGGAEAFF
TRBV11-2,NA,NA,TRBJ1-1,TGTGCCAGCAGCTTAGGGCGGGCGAACACTGAAGCTTTCTTT,CASSLGRANTEAFF
TRBV27,once,TRBD1,TRBJ1-2,TGTGCCAGCAGGGGACAGGGGAGCGATACCTATGGCTACACCTTC,CASRGQGSDTYGYTF
TRBV4-1,NA,TRBD2,TRBJ2-3,TGCGCCAGCAGCCAGGCGCTAGCGGGGACAGATACGCAGTATTTT,CASSQALAGTDTQYF
TRBV30,NA,NA,TRBJ1-1,TGTGCCTGGACCCCCACAACTGAAGCTTTCTTT,CAWTPTTEAFF
TRBV2,NA,NA,TRBJ2-2,TGTGCCAGCAGGCTGGAAGGGGGAAGCACCGGGGAGCTGTTTTTT,CASRLEGGSTGELFF
TRBV6-5,few,TRBD1,TRBJ1-2,TGTGCCAGCAGTTACTCAGCAGGGGGCGATGGCTACACCTTC,CASSYSAGGDGYTF
TRBV2,NA,TRBD1,TRBJ1-1,TGTGCCAGCAGTGAAGGTCCCGGGACAGGCTCGAACACTGAAGCTTTCTTT,CASSEGPGTGSNTEAFF
TRBV9,few,NA,TRBJ1-1,TGTGCCAGCAGCGTAGACCAGGGAAGTTTTACGGCTTTCTTT,CASSVDQGSFTAFF
TRBV28,once,NA,TRBJ1-5,TGTGCCAGCAAGAGCATCAATCAGCCCCAGCATTTT,CASKSINQPQHF
TRBV5-1,NA,TRBD1,TRBJ1-2,TGCGCCAGCAGCTTGGGACAGGGAGGTGGCTACACCTTC,CASSLGQGGGYTF
TRBV5-6,NA,NA,TRBJ1-5,TGTGCCAGCACTCGGGGTCGGGGCAATCAGCCCCAGCATTTT,CASTRGRGNQPQHF
TRBV7-3,NA,NA,TRBJ2-7,TGTGCCAGCAGCTTATCCCCGGGAGTATCCGAGCAGTACTTC,CASSLSPGVSEQYF
TRBV27,NA,TRBD2,TRBJ2-7,TGTGCCAGCAGTCATGGAGGTAGCGGGGTTTACGAGCAGTACTTC,CASSHGGSGVYEQYF
TRBV19,NA,NA,TRBJ2-7,TGTGCCAGTGGATCCTCGGGCCAGGGGGAGCAGTACTTC,CASGSSGQGEQYF
TRBV5-6,NA,TRBD2,TRBJ2-1,TGTGCCAGCAGCCGACAAAAACTAGCGGGAGGGGTCTACAATGAGCAGTTCTTC,CASSRQKLAGGVYNEQFF
TRBV10-3,NA,NA,TRBJ1-4,TGTGCCATCAGTGAGATCCAGACAGATACCGATGAAAAACTGTTTTTT,CAISEIQTDTDEKLFF
TRBV2,NA,TRBD2,TRBJ2-5,TGTGCCAGCCGGCCCTTAAGCGGGACTGGGGAGACCCAGTACTTC,CASRPLSGTGETQYF
TRBV18,NA,NA,TRBJ1-5,TGTGCCAGCTCACCTATTGCGGATAGCAATCAGCCCCAGCATTTT,CASSPIADSNQPQHF
TRBV28,NA,TRBD1,TRBJ2-3,TGTGCCAGCTCCGTAGACAGGGGTGGAGGTTATAACACAGATACGCAGTATTTT,CASSVDRGGGYNTDTQYF